This note documents a single T cell receptor beta chain sequence. What it binds is unknown. This CDR3 contains 13 residues. Germline assignment: CDR1 MNHEY and CDR2 SVGAGI. The V and J ends lost 0 bases and 7 bases respectively, with 9 bases between them. This sample is drawn from a study of multiple sclerosis patients with progressive multifocal leukoencephalopathy. Study-wide points: Whether JC virus or general immunocompromise explains the findings remained unclear.

The table came from immunoSEQ multiplex PCR; TCRdb's copy has only in-frame clones and leaves some out. The data contain tens of thousands of clones, approximately 85% of them singletons. Specified time point: time of PML onset. JC virus DNA in cerebrospinal fluid confirmed the PML diagnosis. The TCR sequence derives from a woman in her twenties or thirties with progressive multifocal leukoencephalopathy. The specimen was PBMCs, collected from a patient treated with natalizumab. This chain connects TRBV6-5 to TRBJ1-1; tentative D call: TRBD1 (5 bases). The CDR3 region is CASSYSRGIEAFF. The CDR3, as DNA: TGTGCCAGCAGTTACTCGAGGGGAATTGAAGCTTTCTTT.